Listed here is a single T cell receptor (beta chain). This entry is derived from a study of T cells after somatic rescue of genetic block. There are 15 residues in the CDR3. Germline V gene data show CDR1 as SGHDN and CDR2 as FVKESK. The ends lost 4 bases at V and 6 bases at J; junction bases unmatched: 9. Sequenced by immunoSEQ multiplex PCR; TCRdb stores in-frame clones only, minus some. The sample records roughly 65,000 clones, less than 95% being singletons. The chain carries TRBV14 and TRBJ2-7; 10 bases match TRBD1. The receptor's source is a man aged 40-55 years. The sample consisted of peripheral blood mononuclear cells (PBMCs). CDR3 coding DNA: TGTGCCAGCAGCCGCCCCGGGACAGGGGCGGGCGAGCAGTACTTC. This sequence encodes CASSRPGTGAGEQYF. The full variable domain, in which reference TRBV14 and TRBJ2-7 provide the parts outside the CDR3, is EAGVTQFPSHSVIEKGQTVTLRCDPISGHDNLYWYRRVMGKEIKFLLHFVKESKQDESGMPNNRFLAERTGGTYSTLKVQPAELEDSGVYFCASSRPGTGAGEQYFGPGTRLTVT.